Sequencing of this T cell receptor beta chain was carried out in a study of molecular identifiers for immune sequencing clone quantification. Isolation of naive CD8 T cells was achieved by sorting on a CD8+CD4-CCR7+CD45RA+ phenotype. Germline loops: CDR1 SQVTM, CDR2 ANQGSEA. The CDR3 totals 15 residues. The V gene end was trimmed by 2 bases and the J gene end by 5 bases; junction bases not matched to a gene: 7. The sample holds many counts of this clonotype. Libraries of bulk TCR were made by previously described methods (with listed TCR primers). TCRdb recomputed calls from the PCR reads with MiXCR, one row per CDR3 protein. The table includes about 510,000 distinct CDR3 sequences, 20% to 25% detected once.

V is TRBV29-1 and J is TRBJ2-3, with TRBD1 matching 10 bases. Sequencing used naive CD8+ T cells from blood, with Jurkat cell RNA spiked in. As to subset: FACS-sorted CD8+CD4-CCR7+CD45RA+ naive T cells. This clonotype originated in a human donor in good health. Some libraries in this study had Jurkat cell RNA spiked in. The CDR3 nucleotides are TGCAGCGTTGAACTTACCGGGACAGGGGAAGATACGCAGTATTTT. Its protein product is CSVELTGTGEDTQYF.